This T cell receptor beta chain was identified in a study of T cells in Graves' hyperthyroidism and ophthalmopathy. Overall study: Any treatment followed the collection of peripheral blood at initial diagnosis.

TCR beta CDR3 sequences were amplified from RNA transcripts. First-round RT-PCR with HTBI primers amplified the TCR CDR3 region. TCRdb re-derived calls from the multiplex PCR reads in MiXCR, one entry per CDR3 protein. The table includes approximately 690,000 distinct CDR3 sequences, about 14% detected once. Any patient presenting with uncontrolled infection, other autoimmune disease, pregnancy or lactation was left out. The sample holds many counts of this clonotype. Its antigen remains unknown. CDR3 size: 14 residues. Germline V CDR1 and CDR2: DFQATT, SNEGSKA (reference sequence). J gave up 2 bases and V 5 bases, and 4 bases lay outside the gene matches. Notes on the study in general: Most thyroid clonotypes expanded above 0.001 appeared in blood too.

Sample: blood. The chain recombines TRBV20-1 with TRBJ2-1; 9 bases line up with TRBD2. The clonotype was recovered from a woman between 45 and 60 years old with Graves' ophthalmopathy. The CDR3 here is CSAETSGTYNEQFF. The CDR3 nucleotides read TGCAGTGCTGAGACTAGCGGAACCTACAATGAGCAGTTCTTC.